This passage covers 15 T cell receptor beta chains from one sample sequenced in a study of cytomegalovirus exposure and HLA in healthy donors. The PCR was carried out with 60 Vbeta primers and 13 Jbeta primers. The assay was immunoSEQ multiplex PCR, and TCRdb's table has in-frame clones only and misses some. The profile shows 55,000 to 80,000 clones, 50% to 80% of them singletons. The sequencing input was PBMCs. These receptors all come from a man between 40 and 49 years old in good health and CMV-seropositive.

The rearrangement joins TRBV18 to TRBJ1-5; D perhaps matches TRBD1 (6 bases). The length of the CDR3 is 14 residues. V lost 4 bases and J 7 bases, leaving 14 bases between the germline ends. In germline, CDR1 is KGHSH, CDR2 LQKENI. For the CDR3, the DNA is TGTGCCAGCTCACTCACAGGGAGAAGGCAGCCCCAGCATTTT. Its protein is CASSLTGRRQPQHF.

The gene calls are TRBV7-9 and TRBJ2-5; 7 positions match TRBD1. The germline V gene encodes CDR1 SEHNR and CDR2 FQNEAQ (reference sequence). J was trimmed by 5 bases and V by 5 bases; bases with no gene match: 14. This CDR3 comprises 16 residues. Here the CDR3 DNA reads TGTGCCAGCAGCCCAGCCGACAGGGTAGAGGTGGAGACCCAGTACTTC. Protein sequence: CASSPADRVEVETQYF.

The rearrangement links TRBV4-1 to TRBJ1-1; D might be TRBD1 (5 bases). The CDR3 consists of 15 residues. Germline V gives CDR1 MGHRA, CDR2 YSYEKL. V was pared by 0 bases and J by 1 base, with 9 bases between. The CDR3 region has the DNA TGCGCCAGCAGCCAAGATAGGAGGGGGAACACTGAAGCTTTCTTT. It specifies CASSQDRRGNTEAFF.

This rearrangement joins TRBV2 to TRBJ2-2, with D possibly TRBD1 on 5 matching bases. From germline, CDR1 is SNHLY and CDR2 FYNNEI. The CDR3 consists of 15 residues. Deletions cut 4 bases from V and 0 bases from J, with 9 bases between. This chain's CDR3 is CASSAGLANTGELFF. The CDR3 DNA reads TGTGCCAGCAGTGCAGGGTTAGCGAACACCGGGGAGCTGTTTTTT. The variable domain in full, completed from reference TRBV2 and TRBJ2-2, reads EPEVTQTPSHQVTQMGQEVILRCVPISNHLYFYWYRQILGQKVEFLVSFYNNEISEKSEIFDDQFSVERPDGSNFTLKIRSTKLEDSAMYFCASSAGLANTGELFFGEGSRLTVL.

The V call is TRBV21-1, the J call TRBJ2-3; TRBD1, the table's D call, was not compared with the DNA. TRBV21-1 represents a pseudogene. The CDR3 totals 15 residues. The DNA of the CDR3 is TGTGCCAGCAGATGGGACAGGGGGCAAGAGAATACGCAGTATTTT. Translation: CASRWDRGQENTQYF.

The CDR3 sequence is CASSQGTEKLFF. Here the CDR3 DNA reads TGTGCCAGCTCCCAGGGAACGGAAAAACTGTTTTTT. The chain is built from TRBV2 and TRBJ1-4, with D perhaps TRBD1 (5 bases). The CDR3 totals 12 residues. Germline CDR1 is SNHLY and CDR2 is FYNNEI. V was shortened by 8 bases and J by 8 bases, with 12 bases between the two germline ends.

The chain links TRBV6-5 to TRBJ2-3; 7 nucleotides match TRBD1. From germline, CDR1 is MNHEY and CDR2 SVGAGI. This CDR3 contains 15 residues. V was clipped by 0 bases and J by 4 bases; unmatched bases: 4. The CDR3 is CASSYSGRGPDTQYF. CDR3 nucleotide sequence: TGTGCCAGCAGTTACTCGGGAAGGGGGCCAGATACGCAGTATTTT.

This chain links TRBV7-6 with TRBJ2-3; TRBD2 aligns across 15 bases. V gave up 3 bases and J gave up 6 bases; unmatched junction bases: 7. CDR1 and CDR2 from the germline V gene are SGHVS and FNYEAQ. This CDR3 spans 17 amino acids. CDR3 nucleotide sequence: TGTGCCAGCAGCTTGCGGACTAGCGGGGGGGATAAGGATACGCAGTATTTT. Its translation is CASSLRTSGGDKDTQYF.

V usage is TRBV7-2 and J usage is TRBJ1-1; D may be TRBD1 (5 bases). Germline V lookup: CDR1 SGHTA, CDR2 FQGNSA. The CDR3 covers 17 residues. V lost 4 bases to trimming and J lost 4 bases, with 22 bases between them. CDR3 amino acids: CASSWGVYDQGGTEAFF. DNA of the CDR3: TGTGCCAGCAGCTGGGGGGTATACGACCAGGGCGGCACTGAAGCTTTCTTT.

Only a few counts were recorded for this clone. Germline and junction disagree at one end, which may indicate a read error. This chain uses TRBV7-2 with TRBJ1-6; D remains ambiguous. Germline V gene data show CDR1 as SGHTA and CDR2 as FQGNSA. The CDR3 spans 14 residues. CDR3 in DNA: TGTGCCAGCAACGACCGTAACTATAATTCCCCCCTCCACTTT. It yields the protein CASNDRNYNSPLHF.

V and J are TRBV28 and TRBJ2-3; 9 nucleotides match TRBD1. The CDR3 runs to 16 residues. Losses at the gene ends were 4 bases for V and 8 bases for J; bases not matched to a gene: 13. The germline V gene encodes CDR1 MDHEN and CDR2 SYDVKM. The CDR3 DNA reads TGTGCCAGCAGTTGGCCGGGACAGGGTATGAAGGGTACGCAGTATTTT. It is translated as CASSWPGQGMKGTQYF.

This clone appeared once. The gene calls are TRBV7-9 and TRBJ2-7; D is ambiguous. Trimming took 1 base from V and 3 from J, leaving 7 bases between them. CDR3 length: 13 amino acids. Germline CDR1 and CDR2: SEHNR and FQNEAQ (reference sequence). The CDR3 coding sequence is TGTGCCAGCAGCTTAGGTTCGTACTACGAGCAGTACTTC. This codes for CASSLGSYYEQYF.

This rearrangement joins TRBV6-5 to TRBJ2-3, with 7 bases fitting TRBD1. This CDR3 is 15 amino acids long. Unmatched junction bases numbered 9, after V lost 6 bases and J lost 3 bases. CDR1 is MNHEY, CDR2 SVGAGI, per germline. CDR3 sequence (DNA): TGTGCCAGCAGCTCCCGACAGGGTCGGACAGATACGCAGTATTTT. Translating it yields CASSSRQGRTDTQYF.

To note about this clone: At one end, the junction sequence differs from germline, possibly due to a read error. The V gene is TRBV7-7, the J gene TRBJ2-5; D is ambiguous. The CDR3 runs 12 residues. Germline CDR1 SSHAT, CDR2 FNYEAQ (reference sequence). The CDR3 nucleotides are TGTGCTAGCAGCTTACTCCAAGAGACCCAGTACTTC. Protein: CASSLLQETQYF.

The genes are TRBV7-9 and TRBJ2-6, with unresolved D. V lost 5 bases, J lost 4 bases, and 3 bases lay in between. The CDR3 runs to 12 residues. The germline V gene has CDR1 SEHNR and CDR2 FQNEAQ (reference sequence). The CDR3 sequence is CASSLGANVLTF. For the CDR3, the DNA is TGTGCCAGCAGCCTGGGGGCCAACGTCCTGACTTTC.